The present TCR beta chain was sequenced within a study of identical twins. Germline V CDR1 and CDR2: SGHNT, YENEEA. The CDR3 is 18 residues long. V was pared by 6 bases and J by 5 bases, with 17 bases of the junction left unmatched. As for this clonotype: What it binds is not known.

TCRdb fed the 5' RACE reads into MiXCR, producing one record per CDR3 protein. The table shows some 1,700,000 distinct CDR3 sequences, with under 35% occurring only once. Study-wide results and caveats: Insertion counts were lower in abundant cord blood beta clonotypes, a trend that memory repertoires did not show. Rather than following the same donors, the conclusions depended on cross-sectional statistical analysis.

Among all donors, each was a healthy Caucasian. Source material: cord blood. The gene calls are TRBV11-3 and TRBJ2-1; 9 bases map to TRBD1. The receptor comes from a newborn girl in good health. The CDR3 DNA is TGTGCCAGCAGTCCTAGTCTTGGGGACAGGGCGTCTAACAATGAGCAGTTCTTC. Translating gives CASSPSLGDRASNNEQFF.